The following is a T cell receptor beta chain sequence with its context. Antigen specificity is unknown. Germline CDR1 and CDR2: LGHNA and YNFKEQ. V lost 0 bases and J lost 6, with 11 bases in between. The CDR3 totals 15 residues. These data belong to a study of T cell repertoires in aging, cancer and after chemotherapy. Study summary: Donors were grouped into six age bands spanning 30 or younger through 70 or older.

Study conclusions and caveats: Untreated cancer patients had significantly lower blood TCR diversity than age-matched healthy donors.

A mixed TRB-A/B primer pool amplified rearranged TRB by multiplex touch-down PCR. TCRdb reprocessed the multiplex PCR reads with MiXCR, giving one entry per CDR3 protein. There are under 9,000 distinct CDR3 sequences in the sample; about 32% occur only once, and 7.5% to 10% lies in the top ten. Amplification of TCR beta used genomic DNA extracted from peripheral blood. The sample comprised blood. The receptor comes from a human donor with a blood cancer. The rearrangement joins TRBV4-2 to TRBJ2-2; a possible D gene is TRBD2 (5 bases). The CDR3 here is CASSQEGLAPGELFF. CDR3 bases: TGTGCCAGCAGCCAAGAAGGGCTAGCCCCCGGGGAGCTGTTTTTT.